The sequence of this TCR beta chain was determined in a study of CXCR3-negative and CXCR3-positive naive CD8 T cells. Study-wide context: The total count of TRB reads reached 120 million to 150 million, and each library contributed about 1.5 +/- 0.3 million.

The naive CD8+ gate required CD45RO-CCR7+CD27+CD95- phenotype. Overall study results and limits: From TRB CDR3 properties, TCR strength was inferred; surface CD5 did not differ between naive subsets. Researchers reported similar TRBV-TRBJ usage in naive CXCR3-negative and CXCR3-positive cells, though memory differed.

A word on this clonotype: What it binds is unknown.

Via 5' RACE with UMI labels, TRB cDNA libraries were prepared. TCRdb re-called the 5' RACE reads; every CDR3 protein appears as one record, without DNA. The sample holds about 130,000 distinct CDR3 sequences. The CDR3 covers 17 residues. Germline V lookup: CDR1 SGHRS, CDR2 YFSETQ. The receptor was derived from a human donor in good health. Some clones in this sample may be carry-over from other donors' samples. The gene calls are TRBV5-1 and TRBJ2-1; checking the TCRdb D call of TRBD2 is not possible without DNA. Input material: naive CXCR3- CD8+ T cells from blood. Subset here: CD45RO-CCR7+CD27+CD95- naive CD8+ T cells lacking CXCR3 (TNR3-). This CDR3 is CASSPGVAGGPYNEQFF.